These 17 T cell receptor beta chains were sequenced from one sample in a study of cytomegalovirus exposure and HLA in healthy donors. PCR employed 60 Vbeta and 13 Jbeta primers. The repertoire was sequenced with immunoSEQ multiplex PCR; TCRdb's copy has only in-frame clones and lacks some. This sample has over 150,000 clones; 60% to 85% occur once, and the top ten carry under 3%. The sequenced material came from PBMCs. The source is a woman in her 50s in good health and CMV-seropositive.

This rearrangement joins TRBV5-1 to TRBJ2-1, with 11 bases aligning to TRBD2. This CDR3 region has 17 residues. The germline CDR1 and CDR2 sequences are SGHRS and YFSETQ. The J segment lost 2 bases and the V segment lost 1 base, leaving 5 bases of the junction unmatched. The CDR3 here is CASSLMSSGGPYNEQFF. CDR3 bases: TGCGCCAGCAGCTTGATGTCTAGCGGGGGGCCCTACAATGAGCAGTTCTTC. Drawing the rest from reference TRBV5-1 and TRBJ2-1, the complete variable domain is KAGVTQTPRYLIKTRGQQVTLSCSPISGHRSVSWYQQTPGQGLQFLFEYFSETQRNKGNFPGRFSGRQFSNSRSEMNVSTLELGDSALYLCASSLMSSGGPYNEQFFGPGTRLTVL.

This chain connects TRBV2 to TRBJ2-2; TRBD1 is a possible D gene (6 bases). The CDR3 has 13 residues. Germline V CDR1 and CDR2: SNHLY, FYNNEI. V dropped 5 bases and J dropped 6 bases, with 10 bases sitting between them. CDR3 in amino acids: CASSQTGPGELFF. For the CDR3, the DNA is TGTGCCAGCAGTCAAACAGGGCCCGGGGAGCTGTTTTTT.

This chain links TRBV6-1 with TRBJ2-7; tentatively, D is TRBD1 (5 bases). V dropped 0 bases and J dropped 5 bases, with 11 bases sitting between them. The germline gives CDR1 MNHNS, CDR2 SASEGT. The CDR3 totals 14 residues. CDR3 protein: CASSEARRVHEQYF. In DNA form, the CDR3 reads TGTGCCAGCAGTGAAGCACGCAGGGTCCACGAGCAGTACTTC.

This chain joins TRBV18 and TRBJ2-6, with no clear D. CDR3 length: 15 amino acids. The germline V gene encodes CDR1 KGHSH and CDR2 LQKENI. The V end lost 1 base, the J end lost 0 bases, and 4 bases lay between the germline ends. The CDR3 loop is CASSPLSSGANVLTF. CDR3 DNA sequence: TGTGCCAGCTCACCACTCAGCTCTGGGGCCAACGTCCTGACTTTC.

This chain joins TRBV11-2 and TRBJ2-1; 7 bases fit TRBD2. V shed 1 base, J shed 0 bases, and the junction held 9 bases outside the gene matches. The CDR3 runs 18 residues. Germline V lookup: CDR1 SGHAT, CDR2 FQNNGV. CDR3 region: CASSLGVPGGSSYNEQFF. The CDR3 nucleotides are TGTGCCAGCAGCTTAGGAGTCCCGGGGGGAAGCTCCTACAATGAGCAGTTCTTC.

The chain couples TRBV9 to TRBJ2-3, with TRBD2 as a possible D gene (5 bases). CDR1 SGDLS and CDR2 YYNGEE come from the germline V gene. This CDR3 has 15 residues. V was clipped by 0 bases and J by 2 bases, with 10 bases between them. The CDR3 spells CASSVAVDSTDTQYF. The CDR3 bases are TGTGCCAGCAGCGTAGCGGTGGACTCCACAGATACGCAGTATTTT.

This chain links TRBV6-5 with TRBJ1-6; 7 bases map to TRBD1. V shed 8 bases and J 9 bases; nucleotides not matched to a gene: 13. This CDR3 spans 15 amino acids. Germline-derived CDR1 and CDR2 are MNHEY and SVGAGI. CDR3 coding DNA: TGTGCCAGCGGAAGGCAGCGACAGGGAAGTTCACCCCTCCACTTT. Translating it yields CASGRQRQGSSPLHF.

The chain recombines TRBV18 with TRBJ1-1; D possibly corresponds to TRBD1 (6 bases). V gave up 2 bases and J gave up 1 base, with 17 bases separating them. The CDR3 spans 17 residues. Germline V lookup: CDR1 KGHSH, CDR2 LQKENI. The CDR3 nucleotides are TGTGCCAGCTCACCAGTTCAGGGGAATGTTCGGAACACTGAAGCTTTCTTT. Translation: CASSPVQGNVRNTEAFF.

The rearrangement links TRBV27 to TRBJ1-1, with D perhaps matching TRBD1 (5 bases). Germline V CDR1 and CDR2: MNHEY, SMNVEV (reference sequence). The V end was cut by 2 bases, the J end by 4 bases, with 11 bases between. The CDR3 covers 14 residues. CDR3 DNA sequence: TGTGCCAGCAGTTTAAAGACAGACCTCACTGAAGCTTTCTTT. It yields the protein CASSLKTDLTEAFF.

The chain couples TRBV5-8 to TRBJ1-2; 8 nucleotides align to TRBD1. From germline, CDR1 is SGHTS and CDR2 YDEGEE. The CDR3 is 15 amino acids. The V and J ends lost 3 bases and 4 bases, in that order; junction bases with no gene match: 8. CDR3 protein: CASSWTGTSLYGYTF. The CDR3 DNA reads as TGTGCCAGCAGCTGGACAGGGACGAGTCTCTATGGCTACACCTTC.

This clone has just one count. The chain uses TRBV19 and TRBJ1-1, with D uncertain. Germline assignment: CDR1 LNHDA and CDR2 SQIVND (reference sequence). With 7 bases removed from V and 3 bases from J, the gap between germline ends came to 15 bases. The CDR3 runs 14 residues. CDR3 sequence (DNA): TGTGCCAGTACGGAGGGTCAATGGTACACTGAAGCTTTCTTT. Its protein product is CASTEGQWYTEAFF.

The chain is built from TRBV19 and TRBJ1-6, with 8 nucleotides matching TRBD1. The CDR3 loop spans 15 amino acids. Germline V gene lookup returns CDR1 LNHDA and CDR2 SQIVND (reference sequence). V was clipped by 4 bases and J by 19 bases; unmatched bases: 18. The CDR3 sequence: CASSTTGTGRKWLHF. CDR3 in DNA: TGTGCCAGTAGTACAACCGGGACAGGTCGAAAATGGCTTCACTTT.

This chain links TRBV5-1 with TRBJ1-1; D remains ambiguous. CDR1 is SGHRS and CDR2 is YFSETQ in the germline V gene. This CDR3 spans 14 amino acids. V lost 1 base and J 4 bases, leaving 11 bases between the germline ends. CDR3 loop: CASSLLNAGTEAFF. The CDR3, as DNA: TGCGCCAGCAGCTTGTTGAACGCAGGCACTGAAGCTTTCTTT.

This clone occurred once. This sequence joins TRBV5-4 and TRBJ2-5; perhaps TRBD2 as D (6 bases). The CDR3 length is 17 residues. Between the trimmed V and J ends, which lost 4 bases and 6 bases, there was a span of 25 bases. Looked up from germline, CDR1 is SGHNT and CDR2 is YYREEE (reference sequence). Here the CDR3 reads CASSGGIDSTSRKTQYF. DNA of the CDR3: TGTGCCAGCAGCGGGGGGATAGACAGTACCTCAAGAAAGACCCAGTACTTC.

The chain has TRBV29-1 and TRBJ2-1; 9 nucleotides agree with TRBD1. Germline V lookup: CDR1 SQVTM, CDR2 ANQGSEA. The CDR3 has 14 residues. After removal of 5 bases from V and 5 bases from J, the junction contained 7 bases not matched to a gene. The CDR3 loop reads CSVTGQGSHNEQFF. The CDR3 nucleotides are TGCAGCGTTACTGGACAGGGGTCCCACAATGAGCAGTTCTTC.

The genes are TRBV5-6 and TRBJ1-2; 7 nucleotides agree with TRBD1. V lost 0 bases and J lost 7; bases outside the gene matches: 3. This CDR3 is 13 amino acids long. Germline CDR1 SGHDT, CDR2 YYEEEE. The CDR3 sequence: CASSLDNRGGYTF. Written as DNA, the CDR3 is TGTGCCAGCAGCTTGGATAACAGGGGTGGCTACACCTTC.

The V and J genes are TRBV10-3 and TRBJ2-3; TRBD2 agrees at 7 bases. Germline CDR1 and CDR2: ENHRY and SYGVKD. The junction had 14 bases not matched to a gene; V was cut back by 4 bases and J by 4 bases. This CDR3 is 17 amino acids long. The chain's CDR3 is CAISGSAGVSPADTQYF. The CDR3 bases are TGTGCCATCAGTGGGTCCGCGGGGGTAAGTCCGGCAGATACGCAGTATTTT.